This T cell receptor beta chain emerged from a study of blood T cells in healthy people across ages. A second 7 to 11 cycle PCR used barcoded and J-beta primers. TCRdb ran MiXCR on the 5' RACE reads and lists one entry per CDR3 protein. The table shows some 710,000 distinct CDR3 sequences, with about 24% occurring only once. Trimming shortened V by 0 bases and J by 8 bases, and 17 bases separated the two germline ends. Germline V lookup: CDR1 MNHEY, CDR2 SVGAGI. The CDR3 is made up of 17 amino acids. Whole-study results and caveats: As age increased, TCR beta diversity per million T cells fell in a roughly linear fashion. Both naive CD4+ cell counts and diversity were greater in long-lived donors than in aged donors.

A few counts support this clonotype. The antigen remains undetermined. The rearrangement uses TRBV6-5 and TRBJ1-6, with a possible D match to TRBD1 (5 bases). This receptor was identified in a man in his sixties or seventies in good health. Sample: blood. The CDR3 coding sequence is TGTGCCAGCAGTTACTCGATTGCGAGGGACCCATATTCACCCCTCCACTTT. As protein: CASSYSIARDPYSPLHF.